This is a list of T cell receptor beta chains from one sample in a study of blood T cells in healthy people across ages. TCRdb re-called the 5' RACE reads with MiXCR, one entry per CDR3 protein. The repertoire holds about 2 million distinct CDR3 sequences, with 40% to 55% as singletons. The sequenced sample consisted of blood. All receptors derive from a woman aged 40 to 50 in good health. Both conserved end residues are part of each CDR3. D genes are given only for firm matches. The listing skips clone size in some rows; elsewhere it reads once, few, many or a size class.

NA | NA | TRBJ2-5 | TRBV11-2 | TGTGCCAGCAGCTCGCCGGGGGACCGGGAGACCCAGTACTTC | CASSSPGDRETQYF
TRBD1 | NA | TRBJ2-5 | TRBV7-2 | TGTGCCAGCAGCTTCCCAGGACAGGCCGTACAAGAGACCCAGTACTTC | CASSFPGQAVQETQYF
TRBD1 | NA | TRBJ2-1 | TRBV6-5 | TGTGCCAGCAGTCCCGGGACAGGGATCCATGAGCAGTTCTTC | CASSPGTGIHEQFF
NA | NA | TRBJ2-5 | TRBV28 | TGTGCCAGCAGTTTATCGCCAGCAGGACTGTACTTC | CASSLSPAGLYF
NA | few | TRBJ1-2 | TRBV5-1 | TGCGCCAGCAGCTTTAAGGACACGGGGTCATGGATTAACTATGGCTACACCTTC | CASSFKDTGSWINYGYTF
NA | NA | TRBJ2-2 | TRBV4-3 | TGCGCCAGCAGGAAAGAGGGGGGGGTTGTAACCGGGGAGCTGTTTTTT | CASRKEGGVVTGELFF
NA | NA | TRBJ1-2 | TRBV6-5 | TGTGCCAGCACTGGTGGAGGGAGTTATGATGACTACACCTTC | CASTGGGSYDDYTF
TRBD1 | few | TRBJ1-2 | TRBV29-1 | TGCAGCGTTGTAGTACAGGGGAATTCTGGTGGCTACACCTTC | CSVVVQGNSGGYTF
TRBD1 | NA | TRBJ2-7 | TRBV20-1 | TGCAGTGCTCCTAATTACGGGACAGGGTCGATCGAGCAGTACTTC | CSAPNYGTGSIEQYF
NA | NA | TRBJ2-5 | TRBV7-2 | TGTGCCACCACCACCGGGGGCCTCGAAGCAGAGACCCAGTACTTC | CATTTGGLEAETQYF
NA | NA | TRBJ2-5 | TRBV28 | TGTGCCAGCACCTTTAGCAGGTACCAAGAGACCCAGTACTTC | CASTFSRYQETQYF
TRBD2 | NA | TRBJ2-1 | TRBV6-2/TRBV6-3 | TGTGCCAGCAGGCCAGCGGGGGGGCCGCATGAGCAGTTCTTC | CASRPAGGPHEQFF
TRBD1 | NA | TRBJ2-1 | TRBV19 | TGTGCCACAAGGGACAGGGTAGGAGGTGAGCAGTTCTTC | CATRDRVGGEQFF
NA | NA | TRBJ2-1 | TRBV4-2 | TGTGCCAGCAGCCCCGGACTCACCAATGAGCAGTTCTTC | CASSPGLTNEQFF
NA | NA | TRBJ1-2 | TRBV4-2 | TGTGCCAGCAGCCAAGACATGGACATCGCTAACTATGGCTACACCTTC | CASSQDMDIANYGYTF
NA | NA | TRBJ2-5 | TRBV3-1 | TGTGCCAGCAGCCAATTGCGGGGGCATGACCAGTACTTC | CASSQLRGHDQYF
NA | NA | TRBJ2-1 | TRBV2 | TGTGCCGCGGGGAGGCCTTCCTCCTACAATGAGCAGTTCTTC | CAAGRPSSYNEQFF
TRBD2 | NA | TRBJ2-3 | TRBV9 | TGTGCCAGCAGCGTAGGCGGGACTAGCGGGGGGGCTACAGATACGCAGTATTTT | CASSVGGTSGGATDTQYF
NA | NA | TRBJ2-3 | TRBV7-6 | TGTGCCAGCAGCTCCCTTTTAGGACGGGGCACAGATACGCAGTATTTT | CASSSLLGRGTDTQYF
NA | NA | TRBJ1-2 | TRBV20-1 | TGCAGTGCACCAGACACCTACTATGGCTACACCTTC | CSAPDTYYGYTF
NA | few | TRBJ2-3 | TRBV12-3/TRBV12-4 | TGTGCCAGCAAACCGGGTCTTCCCACAGATACGCAGTATTTT | CASKPGLPTDTQYF
TRBD2 | NA | TRBJ2-7 | TRBV4-3 | TGCGCCAGCAGCCGTGGACTAGCGGGGGTTCTATCCGAGCAGTACTTC | CASSRGLAGVLSEQYF
TRBD1 | NA | TRBJ2-3 | TRBV29-1 | TGCAGCGTTCAAGTCGACAGGGCCGCAGATACGCAGTATTTT | CSVQVDRAADTQYF
NA | NA | TRBJ2-3 | TRBV4-3 | TGCGCCAGCAGCCAAGAACGACTGAAGTGGGCAGATACGCAGTATTTT | CASSQERLKWADTQYF
NA | NA | TRBJ1-1 | TRBV6-1 | TGTGCCGGGGGGGGCTGGGACACTGAAGCTTTCTTT | CAGGGWDTEAFF
NA | NA | TRBJ2-4 | TRBV20-1 | TGCGGTGTTCCCCTGGACTACCCAAACATTCAGTACTTC | CGVPLDYPNIQYF
NA | NA | TRBJ2-5 | TRBV4-3 | TGCGCCAGCAGCCAGCTAGGGGGTGGGGAGACCCAGTACTTC | CASSQLGGGETQYF
TRBD1 | NA | TRBJ1-4 | TRBV10-3 | TGTGCCATCAGCCAGGGGGCTTTTGAAAAACTGTTTTTT | CAISQGAFEKLFF
NA | NA | TRBJ2-7 | TRBV6-5 | TGTGCCAGCCACGGGACTCCCCGCGAGCAGTACTTC | CASHGTPREQYF
NA | NA | TRBJ2-1 | TRBV6-2/TRBV6-3 | TGTGCCAGCAGTTACTCGGACATTGCAAATGAGCAGTTCTTC | CASSYSDIANEQFF
NA | NA | TRBJ2-1 | TRBV5-4 | TGTGCCAGCAGCGAGGAACTTAGGGATAATGAGCAGTTCTTC | CASSEELRDNEQFF
TRBD1 | NA | TRBJ2-4 | TRBV4-1 | TGCGCCAGCAGCCGGACAGGGGGTTGGAACATTCAGTACTTC | CASSRTGGWNIQYF
NA | NA | TRBJ2-7 | TRBV20-1 | TGCAGTGCTAGAGATCTCAGGGGGGGCCTCTACGAGCAGTACTTC | CSARDLRGGLYEQYF
NA | NA | TRBJ2-7 | TRBV5-5 | TGTGCCAGCAGCCACACCGATCCCTACGAGCAGTACTTC | CASSHTDPYEQYF
NA | few | TRBJ2-7 | TRBV2 | TGTGCCAGCAGTCGGGATGGGGGCACCGGGGAGCAGTACTTC | CASSRDGGTGEQYF
TRBD2 | once | TRBJ2-1 | TRBV3-1 | TGTGCCAGCAGCCAAGAGTATTTCGGACTAGCGGGGAACAATGAGCAGTTCTTC | CASSQEYFGLAGNNEQFF
NA | NA | TRBJ2-1 | TRBV7-8 | TGTGCCAGCAGCGCAACCCCCCGGAGCGGTGAGCAGTTCTTC | CASSATPRSGEQFF
NA | NA | TRBJ2-1 | TRBV6-1 | TGTGCCAGCAGTGAAAACGGGAACGGGACTCCAAGGAATGAGCAGTTCTTC | CASSENGNGTPRNEQFF
TRBD1 | NA | TRBJ2-5 | TRBV28 | TGTGCCAGCAGTTTAGGACAGGGGGACGAGACCCAGTACTTC | CASSLGQGDETQYF
NA | NA | TRBJ1-5 | TRBV27 | TGTGCCAGCAGCCCCATCTGGGGGATCTACAATCAGCCCCAGCATTTT | CASSPIWGIYNQPQHF
NA | few | TRBJ2-1 | TRBV6-2/TRBV6-3 | TGTGCCAGCCGCCCCCGGGACTCGTCCTACAATGAGCAGTTCTTC | CASRPRDSSYNEQFF
TRBD2 | few | TRBJ2-1 | TRBV20-1 | TGCAGTGCTAGAATTTCCCCGGGACTAGAGGACAATGAGCAGTTCTTC | CSARISPGLEDNEQFF
NA | few | TRBJ2-3 | TRBV24-1 | TGTGCCACCAGTGATTTCGTAGGGAATACGCAGTATTTT | CATSDFVGNTQYF
NA | few | TRBJ1-2 | TRBV29-1 | TGCAGCGTTGTTGAGACCCGCTATGGCTACACCTTC | CSVVETRYGYTF